The 28 T cell receptor beta chains below all came from one sample that was sequenced in a study of blood T cell repertoires in COVID-19. Profiled with immunoSEQ multiplex PCR; TCRdb holds only in-frame clones, not every one. This table has fewer than 85,000 clones, approximately 81% appearing once. The sample consisted of peripheral blood. These receptors were taken from a woman aged 60-75 years with acute or convalescent COVID-19.

This chain joins TRBV24-1 and TRBJ2-7, with a weak D call TRBD1 (6 bases). The germline V and J ends were trimmed by 6 bases and 3 bases, with 14 bases remaining between them. Looked up from germline, CDR1 is KGHDR and CDR2 is SFDVKD. CDR3 length equals 14 residues. This CDR3 is CATSPGDFRYEQYF. The DNA for the CDR3 is TGTGCCACCAGTCCAGGGGATTTCCGCTACGAGCAGTACTTC.

The chain joins TRBV7-8 to TRBJ2-1; 12 bases fit TRBD1. The germline gives CDR1 SGHVS, CDR2 FQNEAQ. V dropped 5 bases and J dropped 0; count of bases not matched to a gene: 5. The CDR3 has 17 residues. The CDR3 reads CASSPGTGGGSYNEQFF. The CDR3 DNA reads TGTGCCAGCAGCCCCGGGACAGGGGGCGGCTCCTACAATGAGCAGTTCTTC.

This clone was counted only a few times. The chain links TRBV18 to TRBJ2-7; 9 bases match TRBD1. The junction had 2 bases not matched to a gene; V was cut back by 2 bases and J by 0 bases. CDR1 and CDR2 (germline): KGHSH, LQKENI. CDR3 length: 15 residues. CDR3 protein: CASSPGDRASYEQYV. The DNA for the CDR3 is TGTGCCAGCTCACCAGGGGACAGGGCCTCCTACGAGCAGTACGTC.

The gene calls are TRBV28 and TRBJ1-3; weak D call: TRBD1 (5 bases). The V gene's germline CDR1 is MDHEN and CDR2 SYDVKM. Trimming pared 5 bases from V and 3 bases from J, leaving 14 bases between. This CDR3 has 15 amino acids. This CDR3 is CASSPTWTIGNTIYF. CDR3 nucleotide sequence: TGTGCCAGCAGTCCGACTTGGACAATTGGAAACACCATATATTTT.

The chain links TRBV19 to TRBJ1-2; 7 bases fit TRBD1. CDR1 and CDR2 (germline): LNHDA, SQIVND (reference sequence). CDR3 length: 13 residues. With 5 bases clipped from V and 8 bases from J, the junction kept 8 bases outside the gene matches. Here the CDR3 reads CASSADRVRGYTF. The CDR3 bases are TGTGCCAGTAGTGCAGACAGGGTTCGGGGCTACACCTTC.

The chain carries TRBV12-3 or TRBV12-4 and TRBJ1-5, with D unclear. V lost 2 bases and J lost 5, with 4 bases in between. CDR3 length: 12 amino acids. CDR3 amino acids: CASSLRDQPQHF. The DNA for the CDR3 is TGTGCCAGCAGTTTAAGAGATCAGCCCCAGCATTTT.

This clone was seen more than once but under ten times. The chain couples TRBV28 to TRBJ1-1; D ambiguous. The germline CDR1 and CDR2 sequences are MDHEN and SYDVKM. The CDR3 length is 13 residues. The ends were cut back, 6 bases at V and 0 bases at J, with 8 bases in the middle. The DNA for the CDR3 is TGTGCCAGCAGGGTACAGATGAACACTGAAGCTTTCTTT. Translation: CASRVQMNTEAFF.

The rearrangement links TRBV6-1 to TRBJ2-4; D is possibly TRBD2 (6 bases). Germline V CDR1 and CDR2: MNHNS, SASEGT. Trimming pared 3 bases from V and 9 bases from J, leaving 12 bases between. This CDR3 is 13 amino acids long. The CDR3 protein is CASSDGLGGIQYF. As DNA, the CDR3 is TGTGCCAGCAGTGACGGACTCGGGGGCATTCAGTACTTC.

Only one count was recorded for this clone. The V and J genes are TRBV11-3 and TRBJ2-3, with 7 bases identical to TRBD1. Germline loops: CDR1 SGHNT, CDR2 YENEEA. The CDR3 runs to 15 residues. The V gene end was trimmed by 5 bases and the J gene end by 5 bases; junction bases not matched to a gene: 10. In DNA form, the CDR3 reads TGTGCCAGCAGCCAGGTCGTGACAGGGCAAGATACGCAGTATTTT. Translation: CASSQVVTGQDTQYF.

The chain is built from TRBV29-1 and TRBJ1-4, with 9 bases aligning to TRBD1. This CDR3 region has 14 residues. Germline values: CDR1 SQVTM, CDR2 ANQGSEA. J was trimmed by 5 bases and V by 3 bases; bases with no gene match: 4. The CDR3 nucleotides read TGCAGCGTTGATTTCGGGACAGGGAATGAAAAACTGTTTTTT. Translated: CSVDFGTGNEKLFF.

This clone occurred once. This sequence joins TRBV24-1 and TRBJ2-3; maybe TRBD1 (5 bases). The CDR3 length is 16 residues. Trimming took off 4 bases at V and 1 base at J, with 14 bases between the two ends. Germline V lookup: CDR1 KGHDR, CDR2 SFDVKD. The CDR3 reads CATSEIGRAGTDTQYF. The CDR3 DNA is TGTGCCACCAGTGAGATCGGCAGGGCCGGCACAGATACGCAGTATTTT.

The V call is TRBV7-2, the J call TRBJ1-2, with a possible D match to TRBD1 (6 bases). V was cut by 2 bases and J by 7 bases, with 11 bases left in between. From germline, CDR1 is SGHTA and CDR2 FQGNSA. The CDR3 contains 13 residues. Here the CDR3 reads CASSLTGRGGYTF. In DNA, the CDR3 is TGTGCCAGCAGCTTAACAGGGAGAGGTGGCTACACCTTC.

The J gene is TRBJ2-7, the V gene TRBV6-5; D possibly corresponds to TRBD1 (5 bases). This CDR3 is built from 12 residues. The V gene's germline CDR1 is MNHEY and CDR2 SVGAGI. V lost 8 bases to trimming and J lost 3 bases, with 11 bases between them. The DNA of the CDR3 is TGTGCCAGCGCCGGACAAAACTACGAGCAGTACGTC. The encoded protein is CASAGQNYEQYV.

CDR3 amino acids: CASSQSQDRGCPSGYTF. The CDR3 bases are TGCGCCAGCAGTCAATCGCAGGACAGGGGGTGTCCGAGTGGCTACACCTTC. The chain uses TRBV23-1 and TRBJ1-2, with 10 positions matching TRBD1. TRBV23-1 qualifies as an ORF whose function is uncertain. There are 17 residues in the CDR3. With 0 bases clipped from V and 7 bases from J, the junction kept 11 bases outside the gene matches.

V is TRBV12-3 or TRBV12-4 and J is TRBJ1-4; possible D gene TRBD1, 5 bases. V was trimmed by 6 bases and J by 4 bases, leaving 9 bases between them. This CDR3 contains 13 residues. CDR3 DNA sequence: TGTGCCAGCAGCAAAGACAGTAATGAAAAACTGTTTTTT. This translates into CASSKDSNEKLFF.

The rearrangement links TRBV30 to TRBJ1-2, with 8 nucleotides matching TRBD1. CDR1 is GTSNPN, CDR2 SVGIG, per germline (reference sequence). J lost 1 base, V lost 5 bases, and 3 bases had no gene match. The CDR3 length is 13 residues. The chain's CDR3 is CAWGTGYNYGYTF. CDR3 coding DNA: TGTGCCTGGGGGACAGGTTATAACTATGGCTACACCTTC.

The gene calls are TRBV18 and TRBJ2-7, with 9 bases that match TRBD1. J lost 2 bases, V lost 0 bases, and 2 bases had no gene match. CDR3 size: 15 residues. Germline CDR1 is KGHSH and CDR2 is LQKENI. The CDR3 DNA reads TGTGCCAGCTCACCACCAAGACAGGGGGCCTACGAGCAGTACTTC. As protein: CASSPPRQGAYEQYF.

This chain links TRBV7-9 with TRBJ2-7; 11 bases agree with TRBD1. This CDR3 has 14 amino acids. Per germline, CDR1 SEHNR and CDR2 FQNEAQ (reference sequence). Trimming took 4 bases from V and 4 from J; bases not matched to a gene: 3. This CDR3 reads CASSSWDRGYEQYV. The CDR3 region has the DNA TGTGCCAGCAGCTCTTGGGACAGGGGGTACGAGCAGTACGTC.

The table lists this clone with a few counts. The V call is TRBV19, the J call TRBJ1-2, with 9 bases matching TRBD1. The trim removed 7 bases at V and 3 bases at J, leaving 6 bases unmatched. Germline CDR1 reads LNHDA; CDR2 reads SQIVND (reference sequence). The CDR3 length is 14 residues. The CDR3 loop is CASNYGQGYYGYTF. DNA of the CDR3: TGTGCCAGTAACTACGGACAGGGGTACTATGGCTACACCTTC.

This chain connects TRBV30 to TRBJ1-2, with 12 bases fitting TRBD1. This CDR3 is 13 amino acids long. V was pared by 0 bases and J by 8 bases, with 1 base of the junction left unmatched. Germline V gene data show CDR1 as GTSNPN and CDR2 as SVGIG (reference sequence). CDR3 DNA sequence: TGTGCCTGGAGTGTAGGGACAGGGGGCGGCTACACCTTC. Amino acid sequence: CAWSVGTGGGYTF.

This clone turned up a few times. In the same sample, other DNA sequences code for this CDR3. V usage is TRBV29-1 and J usage is TRBJ1-2, with 7 bases fitting TRBD1. J was trimmed by 4 bases and V by 6 bases; bases with no gene match: 5. The CDR3 consists of 12 residues. Looked up from germline, CDR1 is SQVTM and CDR2 is ANQGSEA. This chain's CDR3 is CSVGDRAYGYTF. In DNA, the CDR3 is TGCAGCGTGGGGGACAGAGCCTATGGCTACACCTTC.

The rearrangement links TRBV19 to TRBJ2-7; 12 positions agree with TRBD2. The length of the CDR3 is 13 residues. After removal of 8 bases from V and 7 bases from J, the junction contained 6 bases not matched to a gene. Germline loops: CDR1 LNHDA, CDR2 SQIVND (reference sequence). CDR3 DNA: TGTGCCAGTTCTAGCGGGGGGGCCGGAGAGCAGTACGTC. It specifies CASSSGGAGEQYV.

V gene TRBV5-1 combines with J gene TRBJ2-7; no clear D gene. The CDR3 totals 13 residues. Deletions cut 0 bases from V and 3 bases from J, with 7 bases between. The germline CDR1 and CDR2 sequences are SGHRS and YFSETQ. The CDR3 is CASSLVPGYEQYV. The DNA for the CDR3 is TGCGCCAGCAGCTTGGTCCCGGGCTACGAGCAGTACGTC.

This clone has ten or more counts. The genes are TRBV5-1 and TRBJ2-1, with TRBD1 matching over 8 bases. The ends lost 3 bases at V and 8 bases at J; junction bases unmatched: 10. In germline, CDR1 is SGHRS, CDR2 YFSETQ. This CDR3 is built from 15 residues. CDR3 amino acids: CASSYRDRILDEQFF. DNA of the CDR3: TGCGCCAGCAGCTACCGGGACAGGATTCTCGATGAGCAGTTCTTC.

This chain links TRBV30 with TRBJ2-7; perhaps TRBD1 as D (6 bases). This CDR3 has 14 residues. The germline CDR1 and CDR2 sequences are GTSNPN and SVGIG (reference sequence). Trimming pared 1 base from V and 3 bases from J, leaving 13 bases between. The CDR3 bases are TGTGCCTGGAGTGAAGAGGGCAGGGGCTACGAGCAGTACTTC. Its translation is CAWSEEGRGYEQYF.

Notes on this clone: The sample carries other DNA sequences with the same CDR3. The CDR3 reads CASSATGMNTEAFF. The CDR3 nucleotides are TGTGCCAGCAGCGCGACAGGGATGAACACTGAAGCTTTCTTT. The chain carries TRBV9 and TRBJ1-1; 7 nucleotides match TRBD1. V shed 3 bases, J shed 0 bases, and the junction held 2 bases outside the gene matches. There are 14 residues in the CDR3. Germline V gene lookup returns CDR1 SGDLS and CDR2 YYNGEE.

This rearrangement joins TRBV7-9 to TRBJ1-2; D not resolved. Germline V gene data show CDR1 as SEHNR and CDR2 as FQNEAQ (reference sequence). Deletions cut 5 bases from V and 8 bases from J, with 9 bases between. The CDR3 sequence is 11 residues long. CDR3 sequence: CASSGREGYTF. As DNA, the CDR3 is TGTGCCAGCAGCGGTAGAGAGGGCTACACCTTC.

CDR3 amino acids: CASSQATGELFF. CDR3 sequence (DNA): TGTGCCAGCAGCCAAGCTACCGGGGAGCTGTTTTTT. V gene TRBV3-1 (or the pseudogene TRBV3-2) combines with J gene TRBJ2-2; D gene uncertain. This CDR3 region has 12 residues. Trimming cost V 1 base and J 5 bases, with 2 bases left between them. The germline gives CDR1 LGHDT, CDR2 YNNKEL (reference sequence).